The sequence of this T cell receptor (beta chain) was determined in a study of early T cells in non-severe SARS-CoV-2 infection. The wider study: Sequencing of bulk RNA from unsorted whole blood was done, without chain pairing. Study-level results: Missing private and CD4 specificities, VDJdb matching favored anti-spike CD8 responses.

The TCR library protocol attached unique molecular identifiers to the individual cDNA molecules. TCRdb recomputed calls from the 5' RACE reads with MiXCR, one row per CDR3 protein. The sample includes tens of thousands of distinct CDR3 sequences, under 15% of them seen just once. With 6 bases clipped from V and 1 base from J, the junction kept 6 bases outside the gene matches. This CDR3 spans 14 amino acids. CDR1 is DFQATT and CDR2 is SNEGSKA in the germline V gene (reference sequence). Regarding this clonotype: Its antigen is unidentified.

V gene TRBV20-1 combines with J gene TRBJ2-3; 8 bases agree with TRBD1. The source material was whole blood. The receptor was isolated from an adult who was a healthcare worker with PCR-confirmed SARS-CoV-2 infection or an uninfected control (not recorded which). The CDR3 loop reads CSAPGGYGTDTQYF. CDR3 nucleotides: TGCAGTGCCCCAGGGGGCTATGGCACAGATACGCAGTATTTT.